These 7 T cell receptor beta chains were sequenced from one sample in a study of blood T cells in healthy people across ages. Using a J-beta primer mix together with a sample-barcoded 5' primer, a second PCR was run for about 7 to 12 cycles. TCRdb re-called the 5' RACE reads through MiXCR, storing one row per CDR3 protein. This sample has roughly 720,000 distinct CDR3 sequences, with around half found just once. Sequencing input: blood. The receptors here all came from a man older than 75 in good health.

V usage is TRBV7-2 and J usage is TRBJ1-6; the D is unclear. Between the trimmed V and J ends, which lost 5 bases and 14 bases, there was a span of 22 bases. Looked up from germline, CDR1 is SGHTA and CDR2 is FQGNSA. The CDR3 sequence is 15 residues long. CDR3 protein: CASSAEGYGRGTLHF. The DNA of the CDR3 is TGTGCCAGCAGCGCCGAGGGATACGGGCGGGGTACCCTCCACTTT.

This clonotype was seen a few times. This chain joins TRBV20-1 and TRBJ2-7, with 13 positions matching TRBD2. Germline lookup yields CDR1 DFQATT and CDR2 SNEGSKA (reference sequence). Trimming removed 0 bases from V and 6 bases from J; junction bases left unmatched: 5. The CDR3 runs 15 residues. This CDR3 is CSARDTSGRAGEQYF. The DNA of the CDR3 is TGCAGTGCTAGAGACACTAGCGGGAGGGCCGGCGAGCAGTACTTC.

The chain couples TRBV15 to TRBJ1-2, with D perhaps matching TRBD1 (5 bases). CDR1 LNHNV and CDR2 YYDKDF come from the germline V gene (reference sequence). Trimming pared 1 base from V and 2 bases from J, leaving 8 bases between. This CDR3 comprises 14 residues. CDR3 amino acids: CATSRAGENYGYTF. Here the CDR3 DNA reads TGTGCCACCAGCAGAGCGGGGGAAAACTATGGCTACACCTTC.

The chain employs TRBV28 and TRBJ2-7; D assignment may be TRBD1 or TRBD2 (5 bases each). Per germline, CDR1 MDHEN and CDR2 SYDVKM. This CDR3 has 16 amino acids. Trimming shortened V by 3 bases and J by 0 bases, and 15 bases separated the two germline ends. The CDR3 DNA sequence: TGTGCCAGCAGTTTCACGAGGGGCCCCCTCTCCTACGAGCAGTACTTC. It specifies CASSFTRGPLSYEQYF. Full variable domain (remainder filled in from reference TRBV28 and TRBJ2-7): DVKVTQSSRYLVKRTGEKVFLECVQDMDHENMFWYRQDPGLGLRLIYFSYDVKMKEKGDIPEGYSVSREKKERFSLILESASTNQTSMYLCASSFTRGPLSYEQYFGPGTRLTVT.

The chain recombines TRBV24-1 with TRBJ2-5, with 7 bases matching TRBD2. J lost 5 bases, V lost 4 bases, and 3 bases had no gene match. This CDR3 is built from 13 residues. Germline lookup yields CDR1 KGHDR and CDR2 SFDVKD. As DNA, the CDR3 is TGTGCCACCAGTGACGCCGGGGGGGAGACCCAGTACTTC. Translated: CATSDAGGETQYF.

A few counts support this clonotype. V is TRBV5-1 and J is TRBJ1-2, with 9 positions matching TRBD1. The CDR3 spans 14 residues. The V and J ends lost 2 bases and 8 bases, in that order; junction bases with no gene match: 7. CDR1 is SGHRS and CDR2 is YFSETQ in the germline V gene. CDR3 nucleotide sequence: TGCGCCAGCAGCTTCTCGGGGACAGGGATGGGCTACACCTTC. The encoded protein is CASSFSGTGMGYTF.

This clonotype was picked up a small number of times. The rearrangement joins TRBV7-2 to TRBJ2-1, with 10 bases fitting TRBD2. Trimming at V came to 1 base and at J to 1 base, leaving 10 bases not matched to a gene. The CDR3 consists of 19 residues. The germline gives CDR1 SGHTA, CDR2 FQGNSA. The CDR3 DNA follows: TGTGCCAGCAGCTTAGAGGGCCAATTAGCGGGAGGTTCCTACAATGAGCAGTTCTTC. It codes for CASSLEGQLAGGSYNEQFF.